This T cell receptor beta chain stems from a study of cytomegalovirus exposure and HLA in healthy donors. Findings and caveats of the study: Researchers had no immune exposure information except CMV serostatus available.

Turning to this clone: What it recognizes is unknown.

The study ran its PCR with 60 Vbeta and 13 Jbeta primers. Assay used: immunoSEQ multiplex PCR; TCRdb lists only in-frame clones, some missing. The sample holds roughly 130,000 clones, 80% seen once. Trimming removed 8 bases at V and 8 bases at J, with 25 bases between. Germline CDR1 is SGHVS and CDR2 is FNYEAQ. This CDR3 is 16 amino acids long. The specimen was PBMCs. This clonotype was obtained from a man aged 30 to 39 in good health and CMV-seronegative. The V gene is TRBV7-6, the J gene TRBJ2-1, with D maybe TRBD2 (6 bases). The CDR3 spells CASVNFPGTPLHEQFF. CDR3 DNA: TGTGCCAGCGTCAATTTCCCAGGGACTCCCCTACATGAGCAGTTCTTC.